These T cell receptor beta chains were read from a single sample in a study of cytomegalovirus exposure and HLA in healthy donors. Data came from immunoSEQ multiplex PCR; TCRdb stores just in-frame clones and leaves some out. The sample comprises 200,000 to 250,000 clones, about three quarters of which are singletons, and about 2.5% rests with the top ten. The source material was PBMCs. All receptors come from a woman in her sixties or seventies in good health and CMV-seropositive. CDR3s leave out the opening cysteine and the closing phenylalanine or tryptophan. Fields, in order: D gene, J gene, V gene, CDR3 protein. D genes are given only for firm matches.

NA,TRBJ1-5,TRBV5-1,ASTRPDSFFSNQPQH
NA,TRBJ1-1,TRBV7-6,ASSLAGGMNTEAF
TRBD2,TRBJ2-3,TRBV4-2,ASSLERGGRDTQY
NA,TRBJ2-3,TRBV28,ASSSPGTDTQY
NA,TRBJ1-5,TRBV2,ASTSNSNQPQH
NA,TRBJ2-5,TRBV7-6,ASSSRPGSETQY
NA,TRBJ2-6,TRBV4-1,ASGYRDSGANVLT
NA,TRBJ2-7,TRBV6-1,ASRGTGRDEQY
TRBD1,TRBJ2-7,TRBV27,ASSFRQGAYYEQY
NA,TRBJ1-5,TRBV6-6,ASSYSGGSNQPQH
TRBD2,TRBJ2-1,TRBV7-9,ASSLWVGRGLNEQF
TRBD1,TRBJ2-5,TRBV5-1,ASSTQGFEETQY
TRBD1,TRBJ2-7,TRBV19,ASSIRQGSYEQY
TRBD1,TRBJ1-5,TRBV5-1,ASSWTGGGNQPQH
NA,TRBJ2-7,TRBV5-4,ASSLEGTYEQY
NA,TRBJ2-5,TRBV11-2,ASSPGVEETQY
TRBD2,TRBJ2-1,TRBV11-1,ASSLSDGASGQF
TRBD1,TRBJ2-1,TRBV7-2,ASSSGQGGMFEQF
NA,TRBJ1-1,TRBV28,ASSLLVALSGAF
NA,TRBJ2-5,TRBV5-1,ASFRTDQETQY
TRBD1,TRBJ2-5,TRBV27,ARGTGQETQY
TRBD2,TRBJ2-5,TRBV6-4,ASRTLPGGGRPWETQY
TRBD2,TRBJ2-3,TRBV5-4,ASSLSLAKADAQY
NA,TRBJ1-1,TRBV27,ASMPPGGSTEAF
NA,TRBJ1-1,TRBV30,ALNPSLTAEAF
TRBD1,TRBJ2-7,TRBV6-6,ASSYQGQGKYEQY
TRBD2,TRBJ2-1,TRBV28,ASNQLAGENNEQF
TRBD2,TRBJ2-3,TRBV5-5,ASSLGTSGRSDTQY